These T cell receptor beta chains were read from a single sample in a study of T-cell reconstitution after alpha-beta-depleted transplantation in children. TCRdb re-derived calls from the PCR reads in MiXCR, one entry per CDR3 protein. The table records about 460,000 distinct CDR3 sequences, roughly 11% of them present only once. The sample in question was PBMCs, mostly from graft donor cells, obtained 180 days after TCRalphabeta/CD19-depleted stem cell transplant. All receptors derive from a female patient aged 2 to 10 who had a stem cell transplant for aplastic anemia, so the T cells may come from the graft donor. Both conserved end residues are part of each CDR3. Not every row has a clone size; where given, it reads once, few, many or a size class.

V	J	size	CDR3
TRBV11-2	TRBJ2-1	few	CASSFRPSGSAGAYNEQFF
TRBV12-3/TRBV12-4	TRBJ1-1	NA	CASSFELEAFF
TRBV15	TRBJ1-3	few	CATSRGDRVGNTIYF
TRBV15	TRBJ2-5	many	CATSRVQGQETQYF
TRBV29-1	TRBJ1-4	many	CSTPTGRNEKLFF
TRBV1	TRBJ2-7	few	CTSSQEWGLLGESGRVEQYF
TRBV7-2	TRBJ1-3	NA	CASSLDRATGNTIYF
TRBV15	TRBJ2-3	NA	CATSSARTDTQYF
TRBV2	TRBJ2-1	few	CASSERGLAGIDEQFF
TRBV5-1	TRBJ2-5	NA	CASSLRLAGTSGETQYF
TRBV25-1	TRBJ1-4	NA	CASSGASSGEKLFF
TRBV29-1	TRBJ1-4	few	CSVRDTENEKLFF
TRBV25-1	TRBJ2-1	NA	CASSDPGEYNEQFF
TRBV24-1	TRBJ2-5	NA	CATSDFYEETQYF
TRBV28	TRBJ1-4	few	CASSRYPGSNEKLFF
TRBV7-9	TRBJ2-7	many	CASSPSGRVRNEQYF
TRBV4-1	TRBJ2-1	many	CASSQEYNEQFF
TRBV4-3	TRBJ1-6	NA	CASSQRGGLENSPLHF
TRBV25-1	TRBJ2-1	many	CASSEDNEEGYNEQFF
TRBV28	TRBJ2-1	few	CASSLILWTSFNEQFF
TRBV5-1	TRBJ2-4	few	CASSPDPLGIQYF
TRBV5-1	TRBJ2-5	many	CASSSLLASGTGVGETQYF
TRBV15	TRBJ2-7	many	CATSVGRPPGEQYF
TRBV30	TRBJ1-5	few	CAWSINPNQPQHF
TRBV7-2	TRBJ2-5	few	CASSLGRPQETQYF
TRBV29-1	TRBJ1-3	few	CSAGAGNTIYF
TRBV29-1	TRBJ2-1	NA	CSAETSGVSYNDQFF
TRBV20-1	TRBJ1-2	many	CSADLPGDRLHGYTF
TRBV4-2	TRBJ2-2	few	CASSPADSWNTGELFF
TRBV3-1	TRBJ1-6	few	CASSQVRGTSPLHF
TRBV4-1	TRBJ1-4	few	CASSLGRNEKLFF
TRBV7-2	TRBJ2-7	few	CASSFAGAYEQYF
TRBV5-1	TRBJ2-1	NA	CASSLGGAGPSSYNEQFF
TRBV12-3/TRBV12-4	TRBJ2-5	NA	CASSHPLAGVTKTQYF
TRBV12-3/TRBV12-4	TRBJ2-1	NA	CASSSSGRGGNEQFF
TRBV20-1	TRBJ2-7	NA	CSARGRAAGGGREQYF
TRBV6-2/TRBV6-3	TRBJ2-1	few	CASSSDRGWHNEQFF
TRBV20-1	TRBJ2-6	NA	CSAAGPGSGANVLTF
TRBV11-2	TRBJ2-1	many	CASSSTNNEQFF
TRBV4-3	TRBJ2-1	NA	CASSQGASGRAKGNEQFF
TRBV7-2	TRBJ1-1	NA	CASSEGWQTEAFF
TRBV25-1	TRBJ2-1	many	CASNEAGGHEQFF
TRBV9	TRBJ2-4	few	CASSVAGKIAELLNIQYF
TRBV7-6	TRBJ2-1	few	CASSPVPRASTNEQFF
TRBV7-2	TRBJ1-3	NA	CASSLAGFSGNTIYF
TRBV20-1	TRBJ2-6	NA	CSARVGEAGANVLTF
TRBV5-1	TRBJ2-1	many	CASCDSGSSYNEQFF
TRBV20-1	TRBJ2-3	few	CSARDWTGGIFSTDTQYF
TRBV24-1	TRBJ2-4	many	CATSDRTTKSIQYF
TRBV20-1	TRBJ2-3	NA	CSAPQRLAENTDTQYF
TRBV12-3/TRBV12-4	TRBJ2-3	many	CASGRSGTEGRTQYF
TRBV14	TRBJ2-2	NA	CASSQDRRESANTGELFF
TRBV29-1	TRBJ1-5	few	CSVGGPREPQHF
TRBV12-3/TRBV12-4	TRBJ2-5	NA	CASSFWGRGEKETQYF